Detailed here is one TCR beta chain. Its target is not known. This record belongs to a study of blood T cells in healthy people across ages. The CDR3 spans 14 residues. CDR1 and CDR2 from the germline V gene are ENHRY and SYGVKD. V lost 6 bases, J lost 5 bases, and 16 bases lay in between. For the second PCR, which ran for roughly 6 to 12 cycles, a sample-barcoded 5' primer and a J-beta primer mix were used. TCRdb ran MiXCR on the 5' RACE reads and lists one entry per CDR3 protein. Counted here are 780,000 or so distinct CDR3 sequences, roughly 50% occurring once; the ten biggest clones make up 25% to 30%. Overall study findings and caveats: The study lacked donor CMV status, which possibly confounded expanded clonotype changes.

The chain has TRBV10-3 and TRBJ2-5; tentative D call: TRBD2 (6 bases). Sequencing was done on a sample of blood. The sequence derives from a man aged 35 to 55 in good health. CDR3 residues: CAISQTRGSETQYF. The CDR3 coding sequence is TGTGCCATCAGCCAGACTAGGGGCTCGGAGACCCAGTACTTC.